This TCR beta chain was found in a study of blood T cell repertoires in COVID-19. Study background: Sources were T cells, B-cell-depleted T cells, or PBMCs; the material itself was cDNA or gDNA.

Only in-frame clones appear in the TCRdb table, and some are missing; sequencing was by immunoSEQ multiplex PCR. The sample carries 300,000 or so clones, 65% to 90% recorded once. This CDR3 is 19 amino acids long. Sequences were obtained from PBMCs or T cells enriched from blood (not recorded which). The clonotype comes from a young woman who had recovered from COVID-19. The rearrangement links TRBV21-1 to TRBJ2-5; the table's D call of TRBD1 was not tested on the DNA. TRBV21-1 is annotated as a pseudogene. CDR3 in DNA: TGTGCCAGCTCCTCCCCTTTCACAGGGTTGGAACATTCTCAAGAGACCCAGTACTTC. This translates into CASSSPFTGLEHSQETQYF.